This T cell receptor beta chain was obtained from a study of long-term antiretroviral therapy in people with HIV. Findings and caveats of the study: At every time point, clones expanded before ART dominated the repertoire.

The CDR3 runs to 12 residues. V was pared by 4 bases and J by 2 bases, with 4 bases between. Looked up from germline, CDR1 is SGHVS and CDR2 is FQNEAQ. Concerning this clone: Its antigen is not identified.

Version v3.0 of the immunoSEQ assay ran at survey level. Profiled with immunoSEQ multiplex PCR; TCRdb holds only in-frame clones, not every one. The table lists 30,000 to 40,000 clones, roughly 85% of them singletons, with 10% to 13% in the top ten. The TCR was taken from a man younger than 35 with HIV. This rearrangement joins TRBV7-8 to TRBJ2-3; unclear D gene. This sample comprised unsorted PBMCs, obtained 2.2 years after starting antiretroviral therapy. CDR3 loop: CASSYTTDTQYF. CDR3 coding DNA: TGTGCCAGCAGCTACACCACAGATACGCAGTATTTT. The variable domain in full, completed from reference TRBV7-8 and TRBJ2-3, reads GAGVSQSPRYKVAKRGQDVALRCDPISGHVSLFWYQQALGQGPEFLTYFQNEAQLDKSGLPSDRFFAERPEGSVSTLKIQRTQQEDSAVYLCASSYTTDTQYFGPGTRLTVL.